A single sample gave rise to the 2 T cell receptor beta chains below, sequenced in a study of siplizumab effects on memory and regulatory T cells. Profiled with immunoSEQ multiplex PCR; TCRdb holds only in-frame clones, not every one. Found here are 75,000 to 100,000 clones, 90% to 95% of them singletons; the top ten hold 1% to 1.5%. Sequencing input: non-Treg CD4+ T cells sorted from blood. The receptor set was obtained from a human donor in good health.

The CDR3 nucleotides read TGCAGCGTTGAAGTCCTGGGACTAGCGGGAACCTACGAGCAGTACTTC. This gives the protein CSVEVLGLAGTYEQYF. The chain has TRBV29-1 and TRBJ2-7; 13 nucleotides line up with TRBD2. The CDR3 has 16 amino acids. Germline V gene data show CDR1 as SQVTM and CDR2 as ANQGSEA. The V segment lost 1 base and the J segment 2 bases; nucleotides outside the gene matches: 5.

The chain carries TRBV7-8 and TRBJ1-1; 10 positions match TRBD1. Looked up from germline, CDR1 is SGHVS and CDR2 is FQNEAQ. The trim removed 6 bases at V and 11 bases at J, leaving 12 bases unmatched. The CDR3 has 14 residues. This CDR3 reads CASRTVIGTGDAFF. In DNA form, the CDR3 reads TGTGCCAGCAGGACGGTTATCGGGACAGGGGATGCTTTCTTT.